The clone carrying this T cell receptor beta chain appeared many times. As yet, its antigen is unknown. Each TCR beta library was made by quantitative 5'-RACE that incorporated molecular barcodes. A single record per CDR3 protein comes from TCRdb applying MiXCR to the 5' RACE reads. Among 150,000 or so distinct CDR3 sequences listed, approximately 16% were seen once. These data belong to a study of CD8 T cells in ankylosing spondylitis. Points from the study as a whole: There was a TCR beta motif, made of eight highly homologous variants, that appeared characteristic of ankylosing spondylitis blood. Clones linked to disease were reported to show significant enrichment in matched ankylosing spondylitis synovial fluid.

V was pared by 3 bases and J by 6 bases, with 15 bases between. The CDR3 is 15 amino acids. The germline V gene has CDR1 MDHEN and CDR2 SYDVKM. This clonotype was sampled from a male donor with ankylosing spondylitis or in good health (not recorded which). The specimen was blood, either unsorted or a sorted T cell fraction (not recorded which). The chain couples TRBV28 to TRBJ1-5; no definite D call. As DNA, the CDR3 is TGTGCCAGCAGTTTGCTCCAGGATTCGGGTCAGCCCCAGCATTTT. This translates into CASSLLQDSGQPQHF.